This section outlines one T cell receptor beta chain sequence together with its context. The data belong to a study of cytomegalovirus exposure and HLA in healthy donors. The PCR employed 60 Vbeta primers together with 13 Jbeta primers. The repertoire was sequenced with immunoSEQ multiplex PCR; TCRdb's copy has only in-frame clones and lacks some. The repertoire includes approximately 120,000 clones, 78% of them detected once, and approximately 3.8% sits in the top ten. The CDR3 has 16 residues. CDR1 LNHNV and CDR2 YYDKDF come from the germline V gene (reference sequence). V lost 0 bases, J lost 0 bases, and 9 bases lay in between.

The receptor was isolated from a man aged 35-49 years in good health and CMV-seronegative. Source material: PBMCs. The chain recombines TRBV15 with TRBJ1-5; D remains unclear. The DNA for the CDR3 is TGTGCCACCAGCAGAGAGTCCCCTAATAGCAATCAGCCCCAGCATTTT. Translating gives CATSRESPNSNQPQHF.